A selection of T cell receptor beta chains follows, all from one sample in a study of CD8 T cells in ankylosing spondylitis. In TCRdb, the 5' RACE reads were re-called with MiXCR into one record per CDR3 protein. The sample has around 130,000 distinct CDR3 sequences; over 6% are singletons. The sample taken for sequencing was blood, either unsorted or a sorted T cell fraction (not recorded which). Receptors were obtained from a male donor with ankylosing spondylitis or in good health (not recorded which). The CDR3 runs from the conserved cysteine through the conserved F or W. A D gene is named only where the DNA matches it firmly. Where a row states a size, it is once, few, many or the class of an expanded clone; other rows omit it.

J	size	V	D	CDR3	DNA
TRBJ2-7	large	TRBV5-6	.	CASSLGIRVEQYF	TGTGCCAGCAGCTTGGGGATAAGGGTTGAGCAGTACTTC
TRBJ1-2	many	TRBV20-1	.	CSASGGRLLNYGYTF	TGCAGTGCTAGCGGGGGGCGACTCTTAAACTATGGCTACACCTTC
TRBJ1-5	many	TRBV12-3/TRBV12-4	.	CASSFRGPQHF	TGTGCCAGCAGTTTTCGCGGTCCCCAGCATTTT
TRBJ2-7	many	TRBV29-1	TRBD2	CSVVGGRKSYEQYF	TGCAGCGTTGTCGGCGGGAGAAAATCCTACGAGCAGTACTTC
TRBJ2-3	many	TRBV20-1	TRBD2	CSALLAGNTQYF	TGCAGTGCTCTGCTAGCGGGGAATACGCAGTATTTT
TRBJ2-7	many	TRBV3-1	.	CASSQGPRYYEQYF	TGTGCCAGCAGCCAAGGCCCTAGATACTACGAGCAGTACTTC
TRBJ2-3	many	TRBV7-2	.	CASRSGGGRDTQYF	TGTGCCAGCAGGTCTGGGGGGGGCCGAGATACGCAGTATTTT
TRBJ1-5	many	TRBV12-3/TRBV12-4	.	CASSFRWDQPQHF	TGTGCCAGCAGTTTCCGGTGGGATCAGCCCCAGCATTTT
TRBJ1-1	many	TRBV5-1	.	CASSLWVGDPEAFF	TGCGCCAGCAGCTTGTGGGTAGGGGACCCTGAAGCTTTCTTT
TRBJ2-1	many	TRBV9	TRBD2	CASSRSGGYNEQFF	TGTGCCAGCAGCCGAAGCGGGGGATACAATGAGCAGTTCTTC
TRBJ2-7	many	TRBV7-2	.	CASKVSGREQYF	TGTGCCAGCAAAGTGTCAGGACGCGAGCAGTACTTC
TRBJ1-1	.	TRBV5-1	TRBD1	CASSVGQGALAFF	TGCGCCAGCAGCGTAGGACAGGGGGCATTAGCTTTCTTT
TRBJ2-2	many	TRBV4-2	TRBD2	CASSHTSTTSVLGTGELFF	TGTGCCAGCAGCCATACATCCACTACTAGCGTATTAGGGACCGGGGAGCTGTTTTTT
TRBJ2-1	many	TRBV5-1	.	CASSFSGTSFYNEQFF	TGCGCCAGCAGCTTTTCCGGGACATCTTTTTACAATGAGCAGTTCTTC
TRBJ2-5	.	TRBV30	TRBD2	CAWSVSAGVQETQYF	TGTGCCTGGAGTGTTTCAGCGGGAGTCCAAGAGACCCAGTACTTC
TRBJ2-6	many	TRBV29-1	TRBD1	CSVASQGVGANVLTF	TGCAGCGTGGCTTCACAGGGGGTTGGGGCCAACGTCCTGACTTTC
TRBJ2-5	many	TRBV7-9	.	CASRLRGPETQYF	TGTGCCAGCAGGCTCAGGGGTCCAGAGACCCAGTACTTC
TRBJ2-3	many	TRBV7-9	.	CASRNREGADTQYF	TGTGCCAGCAGGAACAGGGAAGGGGCAGATACGCAGTATTTT
TRBJ2-2	many	TRBV15	.	CATSGGYRVTGELFF	TGTGCCACCAGCGGGGGTTACAGGGTCACCGGGGAGCTGTTTTTT
TRBJ2-4	many	TRBV20-1	.	CSATAYVVKNIQYF	TGCAGTGCCACGGCGTACGTGGTCAAAAACATTCAGTACTTC
TRBJ1-1	many	TRBV12-3/TRBV12-4	TRBD1	CASRPGQDNTEAFF	TGTGCCAGCAGGCCGGGACAGGATAACACTGAAGCTTTCTTT
TRBJ1-1	many	TRBV30	.	CAWSRMGGSTEAFF	TGTGCCTGGAGCCGCATGGGGGGTAGCACTGAAGCTTTCTTT
TRBJ2-1	few	TRBV4-3	.	CASSQDPLASYNEQFF	TGCGCCAGCAGCCAAGATCCATTAGCGAGTTACAATGAGCAGTTCTTC
TRBJ2-2	many	TRBV6-1	TRBD1	CASRPGQGNTGELFF	TGTGCCAGCAGGCCGGGACAGGGGAACACCGGGGAGCTGTTTTTT
TRBJ1-2	many	TRBV6-5	.	CASSSRGSGDYGYTF	TGTGCCAGCAGTTCCCGCGGCAGTGGGGATTATGGCTACACCTTC
TRBJ2-7	many	TRBV5-1	.	CASSDTGHRSYEQYF	TGCGCCAGCAGCGACACGGGACACCGCTCCTACGAGCAGTACTTC
TRBJ2-1	many	TRBV20-1	.	CSAWDSTTSGYEQFF	TGCAGTGCCTGGGACTCCACTACCTCGGGCTATGAGCAGTTCTTC
TRBJ1-5	many	TRBV3-1	.	CASSREEHQPQHF	TGTGCCAGCAGCCGAGAAGAGCATCAGCCCCAGCATTTT
TRBJ1-5	many	TRBV27	.	CASSFKGADQPQHF	TGTGCCAGCAGTTTTAAAGGGGCCGATCAGCCCCAGCATTTT
TRBJ2-1	many	TRBV5-1	.	CASSLASNSYNEQFF	TGCGCCAGCAGCTTGGCTAGCAACTCCTACAATGAGCAGTTCTTC
TRBJ2-3	many	TRBV5-1	.	CASSLVSTGTDTQYF	TGCGCCAGCAGCCTCGTCTCGACAGGCACAGATACGCAGTATTTT
TRBJ1-4	many	TRBV6-5	.	CASSYFPQATNEKLFF	TGTGCCAGCAGTTACTTCCCCCAGGCAACTAATGAAAAACTGTTTTTT
TRBJ1-2	many	TRBV5-1	.	CASSWDGNYGYTF	TGCGCCAGCAGCTGGGACGGAAACTATGGCTACACCTTC
TRBJ1-5	once	TRBV12-3/TRBV12-4	.	CASSFEGSSQPQHF	TGTGCCAGCAGTTTCGAGGGTAGCAGTCAGCCCCAGCATTTT
TRBJ1-5	many	TRBV3-1	.	CASSQDYGQSNQPQHF	TGTGCCAGCAGCCAAGATTACGGACAAAGCAATCAGCCCCAGCATTTT
TRBJ2-3	many	TRBV7-3	.	CASSLNPPTTQYF	TGTGCCAGCAGCCTTAACCCGCCGACTACGCAGTATTTT
TRBJ1-1	many	TRBV5-1	.	CASSLGVVAEAFF	TGCGCCAGCAGCTTGGGAGTTGTGGCGGAAGCTTTCTTT
TRBJ1-4	many	TRBV29-1	TRBD1	CSIRGPDEKLFF	TGCAGCATCAGGGGGCCGGATGAAAAACTGTTTTTT
TRBJ2-2	many	TRBV5-1	.	CASSAQGRTNTGELFF	TGCGCCAGCAGCGCCCAGGGGAGAACGAACACCGGGGAGCTGTTTTTT
TRBJ1-2	many	TRBV20-1	.	CSGGGPGGANYGYTF	TGCAGTGGAGGGGGGCCTGGAGGTGCTAACTATGGCTACACCTTC
TRBJ1-2	many	TRBV7-9	TRBD1	CASSSPGQGYGYTF	TGTGCCAGCAGCTCACCGGGACAGGGGTATGGCTACACCTTC
TRBJ2-1	many	TRBV5-1	TRBD2	CASSLPLAGGMDEQFF	TGCGCCAGCAGCTTGCCACTAGCGGGAGGGATGGATGAGCAGTTCTTC
TRBJ1-6	many	TRBV4-1	.	CASSQDGRQAPLHF	TGCGCCAGCAGCCAAGACGGGCGTCAGGCACCCCTCCACTTT
TRBJ2-3	many	TRBV5-1	.	CASSVAGMSTDTQYF	TGCGCCAGCAGCGTTGCAGGGATGTCCACAGATACGCAGTATTTT